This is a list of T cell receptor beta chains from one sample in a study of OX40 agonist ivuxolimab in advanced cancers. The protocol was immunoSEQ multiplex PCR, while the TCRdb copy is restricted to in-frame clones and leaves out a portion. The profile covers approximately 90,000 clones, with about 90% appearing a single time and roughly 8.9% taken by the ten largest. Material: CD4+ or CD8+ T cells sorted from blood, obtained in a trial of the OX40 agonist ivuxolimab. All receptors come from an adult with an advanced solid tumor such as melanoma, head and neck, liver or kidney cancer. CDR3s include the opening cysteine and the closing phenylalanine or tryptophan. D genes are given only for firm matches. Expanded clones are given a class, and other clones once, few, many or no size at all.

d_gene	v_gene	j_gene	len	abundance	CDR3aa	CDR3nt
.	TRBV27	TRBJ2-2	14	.	CASSSISRPGELFF	TGTGCCAGCAGCTCAATTAGTAGGCCCGGGGAGCTGTTTTTT
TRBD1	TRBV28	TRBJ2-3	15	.	CASTPGQGSSDTQYF	TGTGCCAGCACCCCGGGACAGGGGTCTTCAGATACGCAGTATTTT
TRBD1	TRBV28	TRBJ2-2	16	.	CASSLGQGAVTGELFF	TGTGCCAGCAGTTTAGGGCAGGGGGCGGTCACCGGGGAGCTGTTTTTT
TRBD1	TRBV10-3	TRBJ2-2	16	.	CAISDSIQGYTGELFF	TGTGCCATCAGCGATAGCATACAGGGGTACACCGGGGAGCTGTTTTTT
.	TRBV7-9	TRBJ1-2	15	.	CASSLGGTGPYGYTF	TGTGCCAGCAGCTTAGGGGGAACAGGGCCCTATGGCTACACCTTC
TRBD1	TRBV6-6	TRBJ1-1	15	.	CASSYSPTGGTEAFF	TGTGCCAGCAGTTACTCTCCGACAGGGGGCACTGAAGCTTTCTTT
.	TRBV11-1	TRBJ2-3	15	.	CASRHRGEYTDTQYF	TGTGCCAGCAGACACCGGGGAGAGTACACAGATACGCAGTATTTT
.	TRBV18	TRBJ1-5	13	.	CASSPDPNEPQHF	TGTGCCAGCTCACCCGACCCAAACGAGCCCCAGCATTTT
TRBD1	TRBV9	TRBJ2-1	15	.	CASDAETGGPSEQFF	TGTGCCAGCGACGCGGAGACAGGGGGGCCCAGTGAGCAGTTCTTC
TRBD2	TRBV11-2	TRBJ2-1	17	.	CASSESGTSGRGAEQFF	TGTGCCAGCAGCGAATCCGGGACTAGCGGGCGAGGGGCAGAGCAGTTCTTC
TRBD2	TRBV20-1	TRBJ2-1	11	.	CSAGTSHEQFF	TGCAGTGCAGGGACTAGCCATGAGCAGTTCTTC
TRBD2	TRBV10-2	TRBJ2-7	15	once	CASSEGSGSTYEQYF	TGCGCCAGCAGTGAGGGTAGCGGGAGTACCTACGAGCAGTACTTC
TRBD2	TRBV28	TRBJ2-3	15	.	CASSVAGGHTDTQYF	TGTGCCAGCAGTGTAGCGGGAGGCCACACAGATACGCAGTATTTT
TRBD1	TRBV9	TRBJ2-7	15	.	CASSASGTDSNEQYF	TGTGCCAGCAGCGCCTCCGGGACAGACTCAAACGAGCAGTACTTC
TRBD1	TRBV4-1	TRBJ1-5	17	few	CASSQEVPTGVGQPQHF	TGCGCCAGCAGCCAAGAAGTTCCGACAGGGGTCGGCCAGCCCCAGCATTTT
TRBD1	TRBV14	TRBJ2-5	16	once	CASSQVYRGVQETQYF	TGTGCCAGCAGCCAAGTTTACAGGGGGGTCCAAGAGACCCAGTACTTC
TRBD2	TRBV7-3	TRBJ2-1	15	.	CASSQTSGRGNEQFF	TGTGCCAGCAGCCAGACTAGCGGGAGAGGCAATGAGCAGTTCTTC
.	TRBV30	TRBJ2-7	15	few	CAWRPGGRVKHEQYF	TGTGCCTGGAGGCCCGGAGGCAGGGTAAAACACGAGCAGTACTTC
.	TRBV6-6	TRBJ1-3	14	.	CASSYGQGGNTIYF	TGTGCCAGCAGTTACGGGCAGGGTGGAAACACCATATATTTT
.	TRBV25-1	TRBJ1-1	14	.	CASLDSLGAHEAFF	TGTGCCTCCCTGGACAGTCTAGGAGCTCATGAAGCTTTCTTT